Shown below are 22 T cell receptor beta chains from a single sample sequenced in a study of T cells in narcolepsy. Using immunoSEQ multiplex PCR, the repertoire was profiled, and TCRdb retains in-frame clones only, with some absent. The data show 30,000 or so clones, around 79% seen once. Sequenced sample: memory (CD45RA-) CD4+ T cells from blood. The receptors derive from a human donor in good health.

The chain carries TRBV6-1 and TRBJ2-5; D perhaps matches TRBD2 (5 bases). Trimming left V 2 bases short and J 5 bases short, with 12 bases between. CDR3 size: 14 residues. Germline V gene lookup returns CDR1 MNHNS and CDR2 SASEGT. The CDR3 DNA reads TGTGCCAGCAGTGAAATTGGCCCGGGGGAGACCCAGTACTTC. The encoded protein is CASSEIGPGETQYF.

The genes are TRBV27 and TRBJ2-7; 14 bases match TRBD2. J was trimmed by 0 bases and V by 7 bases; bases with no gene match: 17. Germline V lookup: CDR1 MNHEY, CDR2 SMNVEV (reference sequence). The CDR3 contains 20 residues. The CDR3: CASMRGIGTSGSTTSYEQYF. The DNA for the CDR3 is TGTGCCAGCATGAGGGGGATTGGGACTAGCGGGAGTACAACCTCCTACGAGCAGTACTTC.

This clone was recorded once. The chain has TRBV14 and TRBJ1-1, with TRBD1 as a possible D gene (5 bases). V lost 0 bases and J lost 3, with 14 bases in between. The CDR3 is 16 amino acids. Germline CDR1 SGHDN, CDR2 FVKESK. In nucleotides, the CDR3 is TGTGCCAGCAGCCAAGATCCCGCAGGGAGGTACACTGAAGCTTTCTTT. As protein: CASSQDPAGRYTEAFF.

The chain combines TRBV7-9 with TRBJ2-3; D uncertain. The germline V gene encodes CDR1 SEHNR and CDR2 FQNEAQ (reference sequence). Trimming stripped 1 base from V and 6 bases from J, with 11 bases between. The CDR3 extends over 14 amino acids. The CDR3 DNA follows: TGTGCCAGCAGCTTAGACCAGGCTATTGATACGCAGTATTTT. It specifies CASSLDQAIDTQYF.

The V call is TRBV4-1, the J call TRBJ1-4, with D possibly being TRBD1 (5 bases). This CDR3 contains 16 residues. V was cut by 6 bases and J by 6 bases, with 20 bases left in between. Germline V CDR1 and CDR2: MGHRA, YSYEKL. CDR3 sequence (DNA): TGCGCCAGCAGACGCCTGGGGGTAGGGGTGGATGAAAAACTGTTTTTT. This encodes CASRRLGVGVDEKLFF.

This clone showed up just once. The rearrangement links TRBV10-3 to TRBJ1-5, with 10 bases aligning to TRBD1. This CDR3 contains 17 residues. The V and J ends lost 6 bases and 5 bases, in that order; junction bases with no gene match: 13. Germline V gene sequence: CDR1 ENHRY, CDR2 SYGVKD. DNA of the CDR3: TGTGCCATCAGAGAGGGACAGGGGAATTCTTACGATCAGCCCCAGCATTTT. Its protein is CAIREGQGNSYDQPQHF.

The V and J genes are TRBV30 and TRBJ1-2; D unresolved. V was trimmed by 4 bases and J by 6 bases, leaving 9 bases between them. CDR1 is GTSNPN, CDR2 SVGIG, per germline (reference sequence). The CDR3 has 11 residues. As DNA, the CDR3 is TGTGCCTGGATGGGGAGAAATGGCTACACCTTC. Its translation: CAWMGRNGYTF. Full variable domain (outside the CDR3, taken from reference TRBV30 and TRBJ1-2): SQTIHQWPATLVQPVGSPLSLECTVEGTSNPNLYWYRQAAGRGLQLLFYSVGIGQISSEVPQNLSASRPQDRQFILSSKKLLLSDSGFYLCAWMGRNGYTFGSGTRLTVV.

This clone was seen a handful of times. The sample contains more than one DNA sequence encoding this CDR3. The genes are TRBV7-9 and TRBJ1-3; the D is unclear. V gave up 1 base and J gave up 3 bases, with 4 bases separating them. Germline V gene lookup returns CDR1 SEHNR and CDR2 FQNEAQ (reference sequence). The CDR3 contains 13 residues. The CDR3 is CASSLGVGNTIYF. The CDR3 nucleotides are TGTGCCAGCAGCTTAGGAGTTGGAAACACCATATATTTT.

The chain carries TRBV19 and TRBJ1-1; D is perhaps TRBD1 (6 bases). The V gene's germline CDR1 is LNHDA and CDR2 SQIVND (reference sequence). V shed 5 bases and J shed 3 bases, with 19 bases lying between them. The CDR3 has 16 residues. The CDR3 region has the DNA TGTGCCAGTAGTCCCCAAAGGGCGGGGGCTGACACTGAAGCTTTCTTT. It translates to CASSPQRAGADTEAFF.

The chain uses TRBV11-2 and TRBJ2-3; D ambiguous. The V and J ends lost 5 bases and 0 bases respectively, with 15 bases between them. The CDR3 is 16 amino acids. Germline V lookup: CDR1 SGHAT, CDR2 FQNNGV. The CDR3 DNA follows: TGTGCCAGCAGCCCCGCTAGGATCCCTAGCACAGATACGCAGTATTTT. This gives the protein CASSPARIPSTDTQYF. Looking up the rest from reference TRBV11-2 and TRBJ2-3 gives the full variable domain: EAGVAQSPRYKIIEKRQSVAFWCNPISGHATLYWYQQILGQGPKLLIQFQNNGVVDDSQLPKDRFSAERLKGVDSTLKIQPAKLEDSAVYLCASSPARIPSTDTQYFGPGTRLTVL.

This clone was picked up one time. The chain recombines TRBV5-1 with TRBJ2-3, with unresolved D. This CDR3 spans 13 amino acids. V was clipped by 0 bases and J by 6 bases, with 8 bases between them. The germline gives CDR1 SGHRS, CDR2 YFSETQ. CDR3 protein: CASSLGQGDTQYF. The CDR3 nucleotides are TGCGCCAGCAGCTTGGGACAAGGGGATACGCAGTATTTT.

The gene calls are TRBV5-8 and TRBJ1-5; possible D gene TRBD1, 5 bases. CDR3 length equals 16 residues. Trimming took 1 base from V and 0 from J, leaving 11 bases between them. The V gene's germline CDR1 is SGHTS and CDR2 YDEGEE. CDR3 in amino acids: CASSLSTGRSNQPQHF. In nucleotides, the CDR3 is TGTGCCAGCAGCTTGTCTACGGGACGTAGCAATCAGCCCCAGCATTTT. Together with reference TRBV5-8 and TRBJ1-5, the CDR3 gives the full variable domain: EAGVTQSPTHLIKTRGQQATLRCSPISGHTSVYWYQQALGLGLQFLLWYDEGEERNRGNFPPRFSGRQFPNYSSELNVNALELEDSALYLCASSLSTGRSNQPQHFGDGTRLSIL.

This chain connects TRBV18 to TRBJ1-5; TRBD1 aligns across 7 bases. With 6 bases clipped from V and 1 base from J, the junction kept 6 bases outside the gene matches. The CDR3 is made up of 15 amino acids. Per the germline V gene, CDR1 is KGHSH and CDR2 is LQKENI. The chain's CDR3 is CASSPGQWSNQPQHF. CDR3 sequence (DNA): TGTGCCAGCTCCCCGGGACAGTGGAGCAATCAGCCCCAGCATTTT.

The chain employs TRBV27 and TRBJ2-3; D remains unclear. Germline-derived CDR1 and CDR2 are MNHEY and SMNVEV (reference sequence). Trimming removed 6 bases from V and 0 bases from J, with 16 bases in between. This CDR3 comprises 16 residues. The CDR3 nucleotides are TGTGCCAGCAGCCGCTCTAGGGAATCGAGCACAGATACGCAGTATTTT. It specifies CASSRSRESSTDTQYF.

V gene TRBV19 combines with J gene TRBJ1-5, with 8 bases that match TRBD1. The CDR3 contains 19 residues. J was trimmed by 1 base and V by 6 bases; bases with no gene match: 17. Germline CDR1 LNHDA, CDR2 SQIVND (reference sequence). The CDR3 DNA reads as TGTGCCAGTAGCCCGTGGGGACAGGCTCTGGGAGGGAGCAATCAGCCCCAGCATTTT. It specifies CASSPWGQALGGSNQPQHF.

The rearrangement links TRBV25-1 to TRBJ1-4; possible D gene TRBD1, 6 bases. This CDR3 is built from 15 residues. The V end lost 2 bases, the J end lost 5 bases, and 12 bases lay between the germline ends. Looked up from germline, CDR1 is MGHDK and CDR2 is SYGVNS. The CDR3 here is CASSEQQGFNEKLFF. CDR3 coding DNA: TGTGCCAGCAGTGAACAACAGGGTTTCAATGAAAAACTGTTTTTT.

This chain uses TRBV5-1 with TRBJ1-3, with 7 bases aligning to TRBD1. Germline V lookup: CDR1 SGHRS, CDR2 YFSETQ. The ends lost 3 bases at V and 4 bases at J; junction bases unmatched: 4. CDR3 size: 14 residues. CDR3 sequence (DNA): TGCGCCAGCAGCTCGAGGGACAGAGGAAACACCATATATTTT. Amino acids: CASSSRDRGNTIYF.

A single count supports this clone. The chain recombines TRBV5-4 with TRBJ2-5; the D gene is possibly TRBD2 (6 bases). The V gene lost 4 bases and the J gene lost 5 bases, with 15 bases spanning the gap. The CDR3 spans 14 residues. The V gene's germline CDR1 is SGHNT and CDR2 YYREEE (reference sequence). DNA of the CDR3: TGTGCCAGCAGCGAATCGACTAGTTGGGAGACCCAGTACTTC. Residues: CASSESTSWETQYF. Using reference TRBV5-4 and TRBJ2-5 for the parts outside the CDR3, the full variable domain is ETGVTQSPTHLIKTRGQQVTLRCSSQSGHNTVSWYQQALGQGPQFIFQYYREEENGRGNFPPRFSGLQFPNYSSELNVNALELDDSALYLCASSESTSWETQYFGPGTRLLVL.

This clone was counted a few times. Other DNA sequences in this sample translate to the same CDR3. The chain joins TRBV10-1 to TRBJ2-1; weak D call: TRBD2 (6 bases). Deletions cut 8 bases from V and 4 bases from J, with 6 bases between. This CDR3 is built from 11 residues. Germline V gene lookup returns CDR1 WNHNN and CDR2 SYGVQD (reference sequence). The CDR3 reads CASGRYNEQFF. Here the CDR3 DNA reads TGCGCCAGCGGGAGGTACAATGAGCAGTTCTTC.

The chain recombines TRBV11-2 with TRBJ2-3, with TRBD2 matching over 13 bases. Germline V gene sequence: CDR1 SGHAT, CDR2 FQNNGV. V was clipped by 2 bases and J by 0 bases; unmatched bases: 5. The CDR3 extends over 18 amino acids. In DNA, the CDR3 is TGTGCCAGCAGCTTAAGACTAGCGGGAGGAATTAGCACAGATACGCAGTATTTT. Its protein product is CASSLRLAGGISTDTQYF.

This chain links TRBV6-5 with TRBJ2-7; possibly TRBD1 for D (6 bases). This CDR3 comprises 14 residues. Germline V gives CDR1 MNHEY, CDR2 SVGAGI. The germline V and J ends were trimmed by 7 bases and 2 bases, with 15 bases remaining between them. The CDR3 DNA reads as TGTGCCAGCACGTTTACAGGGACCCCCTACGAGCAGTACTTC. It encodes CASTFTGTPYEQYF.

The chain has TRBV10-1 and TRBJ1-1, with unresolved D. CDR3 length: 13 amino acids. The ends were cut back, 7 bases at V and 0 bases at J, with 9 bases in the middle. Germline loops: CDR1 WNHNN, CDR2 SYGVQD (reference sequence). The CDR3: CASKDHMNTEAFF. In DNA, the CDR3 is TGCGCCAGCAAGGACCATATGAACACTGAAGCTTTCTTT.